This T cell receptor beta chain was sequenced for a study of blood T cell repertoires in COVID-19. Study-level background: Samples came from the United States, Italy and Spain, spanning acute and convalescent COVID-19. T cells, B-cell-depleted T cells, or PBMCs provided the cDNA or gDNA that served as material.

A few counts support this clone. Per the original methods: From reference gene primer amplification, estimates of nucleated cell counts were derived. Profiling relied on immunoSEQ multiplex PCR, and the TCRdb table lists in-frame clones only, not all of them. V and J calls and clone size are those listed in that table; D and trimming were worked out from the DNA. The sample contains fewer than 90,000 clones, around four fifths of which appear only once. The germline V gene encodes CDR1 SNHLY and CDR2 FYNNEI. V lost 3 bases and J 6 bases, leaving 6 bases between the germline ends. The CDR3 covers 12 residues.

Specimen: peripheral blood. The chain couples TRBV2 to TRBJ2-1; D is uncertain. The origin of this receptor is a human donor in a cohort sampled during active COVID-19. CDR3 DNA: TGTGCCAGCAGTGATAGCCCCAATGAGCAGTTCTTC. This encodes CASSDSPNEQFF.